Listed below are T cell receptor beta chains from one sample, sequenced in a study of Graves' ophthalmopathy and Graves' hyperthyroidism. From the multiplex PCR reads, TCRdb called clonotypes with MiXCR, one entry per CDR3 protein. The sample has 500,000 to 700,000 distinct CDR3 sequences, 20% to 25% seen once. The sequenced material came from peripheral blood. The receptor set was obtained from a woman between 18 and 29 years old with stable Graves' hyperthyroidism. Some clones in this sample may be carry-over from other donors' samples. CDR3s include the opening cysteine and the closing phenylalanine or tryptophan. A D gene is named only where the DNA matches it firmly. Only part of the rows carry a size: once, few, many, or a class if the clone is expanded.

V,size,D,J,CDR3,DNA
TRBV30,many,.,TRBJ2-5,CAWSVKSQETQYF,TGTGCCTGGAGTGTAAAGAGCCAAGAGACCCAGTACTTC
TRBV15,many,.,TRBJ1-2,CATSREPTVNYGYTF,TGTGCCACCAGCAGAGAACCAACAGTCAACTATGGCTACACCTTC
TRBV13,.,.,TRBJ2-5,CASSLDLNQETQYF,TGTGCCAGCAGCTTAGATCTCAACCAAGAGACCCAGTACTTC
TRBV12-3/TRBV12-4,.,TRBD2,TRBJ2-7,CASSFAGGMSYF,TGTGCCAGCAGTTTTGCGGGGGGAATGTCGTACTTC
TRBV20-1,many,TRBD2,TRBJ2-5,CSAQTSGGQETQYF,TGCAGTGCCCAGACTAGCGGGGGGCAAGAGACCCAGTACTTC
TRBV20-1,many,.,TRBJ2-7,CSARNPMTGGYEQYF,TGCAGTGCTAGAAACCCAATGACAGGTGGCTACGAGCAGTACTTC
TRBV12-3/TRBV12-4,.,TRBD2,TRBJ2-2,CASRTLAGAFGTGELFF,TGTGCCAGCAGAACTCTAGCGGGGGCCTTTGGCACCGGGGAGCTGTTTTTT
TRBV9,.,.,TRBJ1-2,CASSPGLQVAYGYTF,TGTGCCAGCAGCCCGGGGTTACAGGTGGCCTATGGCTACACCTTC
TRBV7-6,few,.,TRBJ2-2,CASSLAPNMRDTNTGELFF,TGTGCCAGCAGCTTAGCGCCGAATATGAGAGATACGAACACCGGGGAGCTGTTTTTT
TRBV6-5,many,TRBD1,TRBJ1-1,CASSWTGGVEAFF,TGTGCCAGCAGTTGGACAGGGGGCGTTGAAGCTTTCTTT
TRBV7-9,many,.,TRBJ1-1,CASSLEAGRASEAFF,TGTGCCAGCAGCTTAGAGGCAGGTCGAGCCTCAGAAGCTTTCTTT
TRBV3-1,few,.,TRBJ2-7,CASSQGSPRGSYEQYF,TGTGCCAGCAGCCAAGGCAGCCCCAGGGGTTCCTACGAGCAGTACTTC
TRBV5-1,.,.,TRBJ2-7,CASSSDQGRSLSYEQYF,TGCGCCAGCAGCTCGGACCAAGGAAGAAGCTTATCCTACGAGCAGTACTTC
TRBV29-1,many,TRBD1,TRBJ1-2,CSVAATGGIGYTF,TGCAGCGTTGCCGCGACAGGGGGAATTGGCTACACCTTC
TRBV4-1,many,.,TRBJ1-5,CASSQDASFRGNQPQHF,TGCGCCAGCAGCCAAGATGCCTCCTTCAGGGGAAATCAGCCCCAGCATTTT
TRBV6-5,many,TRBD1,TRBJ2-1,CASSYGDRGWNEQFF,TGTGCCAGCAGTTACGGGGACAGGGGTTGGAATGAGCAGTTCTTC
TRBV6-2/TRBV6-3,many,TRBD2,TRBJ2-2,CASGLAAGELFF,TGTGCCAGTGGACTAGCGGCCGGGGAGCTGTTTTTT
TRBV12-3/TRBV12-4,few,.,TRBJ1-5,CASRLGGSNQPQHF,TGTGCCAGCAGACTGGGGGGTAGCAATCAGCCCCAGCATTTT
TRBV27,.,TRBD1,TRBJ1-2,CASSFGQGSRGYTF,TGTGCCAGCAGTTTTGGACAGGGAAGTCGTGGCTACACCTTC
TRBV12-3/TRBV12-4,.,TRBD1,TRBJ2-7,CASTPTGNEQYF,TGTGCCAGCACCCCGACAGGGAACGAGCAGTACTTC
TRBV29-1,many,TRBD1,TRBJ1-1,CSVRDRGGITEAFF,TGCAGCGTCCGGGACAGGGGAGGTATCACTGAAGCTTTCTTT
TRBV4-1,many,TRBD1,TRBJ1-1,CASSQDPGTENTEAFF,TGCGCCAGCAGCCAAGACCCCGGGACAGAGAACACTGAAGCTTTCTTT
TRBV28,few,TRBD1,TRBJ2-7,CASRWDRGYEQYF,TGTGCCAGCAGGTGGGACAGGGGTTACGAGCAGTACTTC
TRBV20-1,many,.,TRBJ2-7,CSASYRGSEQYF,TGCAGTGCTAGTTACCGGGGGAGCGAGCAGTACTTC
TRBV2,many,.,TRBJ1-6,CASWARENSPLHF,TGTGCCAGCTGGGCCAGGGAAAATTCACCCCTCCACTTT
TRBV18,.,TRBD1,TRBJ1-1,CASSPRQGVNAEAFF,TGTGCCAGCTCACCTCGACAGGGTGTGAACGCTGAAGCTTTCTTT
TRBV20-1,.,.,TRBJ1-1,CSARDLRGGNAEAFF,TGCAGTGCTAGAGATCTCAGAGGGGGGAACGCTGAAGCTTTCTTT
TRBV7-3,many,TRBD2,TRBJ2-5,CASSVAGGIQETQYF,TGTGCCAGCTCGGTAGCGGGGGGGATCCAAGAGACCCAGTACTTC
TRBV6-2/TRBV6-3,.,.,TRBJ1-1,CASSYWGRGILINTEAFF,TGTGCCAGCAGTTACTGGGGGCGGGGCATTTTGATCAACACTGAAGCTTTCTTT
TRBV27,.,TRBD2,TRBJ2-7,CARPIRLAGDNEQYF,TGTGCCAGACCCATCAGGTTAGCGGGGGACAACGAGCAGTACTTC
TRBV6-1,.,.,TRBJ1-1,CASSEQHSNTEAFF,TGTGCCAGCAGTGAACAGCATTCGAACACTGAAGCTTTCTTT
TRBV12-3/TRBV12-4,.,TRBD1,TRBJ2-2,CASTPGQGATGELFF,TGTGCCAGCACCCCGGGACAGGGGGCCACCGGGGAGCTGTTTTTT
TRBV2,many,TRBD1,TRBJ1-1,CASSGQGAKDTEAFF,TGTGCCAGCAGTGGCCAGGGGGCGAAGGACACTGAAGCTTTCTTT
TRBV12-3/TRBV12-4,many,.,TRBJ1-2,CASSPLKGSGYTF,TGTGCCAGCAGCCCCCTTAAGGGCTCTGGCTACACCTTC
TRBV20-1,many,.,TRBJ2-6,CSASDRSGANVLTF,TGCAGTGCTAGCGACAGATCTGGGGCCAACGTCCTGACTTTC
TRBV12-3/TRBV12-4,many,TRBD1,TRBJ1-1,CASSQGQSYTEAFF,TGTGCCAGCAGTCAGGGACAGAGCTACACTGAAGCTTTCTTT
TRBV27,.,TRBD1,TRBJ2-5,CASSLICGQGREETQYF,TGTGCCAGCAGTTTAATTTGCGGACAGGGGCGGGAAGAGACCCAGTACTTC
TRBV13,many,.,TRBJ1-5,CASSLGVTSNQPQHF,TGTGCCAGCAGCTTAGGAGTGACTAGCAATCAGCCCCAGCATTTT
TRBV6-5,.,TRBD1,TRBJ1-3,CASSYSLTGGAGNTIYF,TGTGCCAGCAGTTACTCCCTTACAGGGGGGGCTGGAAACACCATATATTTT
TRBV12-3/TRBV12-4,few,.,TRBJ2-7,CASSLAVSTYEQYF,TGTGCCAGCAGTTTAGCGGTTTCAACCTACGAGCAGTACTTC
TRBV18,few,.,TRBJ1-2,CASSPGLREGNYGYTF,TGTGCCAGCTCACCCGGACTCAGGGAGGGTAACTATGGCTACACCTTC
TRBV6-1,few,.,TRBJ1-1,CASSARLGTEAFF,TGTGCCAGCAGTGCCAGGTTGGGCACTGAAGCTTTCTTT
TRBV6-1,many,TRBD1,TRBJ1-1,CASSVRGLMNTEAFF,TGTGCCAGCAGTGTTAGGGGGCTGATGAACACTGAAGCTTTCTTT
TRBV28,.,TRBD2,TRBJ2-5,CASSRLAGGHETQYF,TGTGCCAGCAGTAGACTAGCGGGAGGGCACGAGACCCAGTACTTC
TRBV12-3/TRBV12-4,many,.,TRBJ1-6,CASSPRTGGSPLHF,TGTGCCAGCAGTCCTAGGACTGGGGGCTCACCCCTCCACTTT
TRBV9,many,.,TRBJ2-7,CASSVSPGIDYEQYF,TGTGCCAGCAGCGTCTCACCAGGGATCGACTACGAGCAGTACTTC
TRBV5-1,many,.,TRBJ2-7,CASSLSRGEQYF,TGCGCCAGCAGCTTGAGCAGGGGCGAGCAGTACTTC
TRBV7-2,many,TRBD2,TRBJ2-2,CASSVAGGNTGELFF,TGTGCCAGCAGCGTAGCGGGAGGTAACACCGGGGAGCTGTTTTTT
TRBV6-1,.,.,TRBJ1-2,CASADRLSGYTF,TGTGCCAGCGCCGACAGGTTAAGCGGCTACACCTTC
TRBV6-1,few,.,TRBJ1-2,CASTPAGTNYGYTF,TGTGCCAGCACCCCCGCGGGGACAAACTATGGCTACACCTTC
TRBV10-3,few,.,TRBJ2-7,CAIRGQSPSSYEQYF,TGTGCCATCAGAGGGCAGAGCCCGAGCTCCTACGAGCAGTACTTC